This is a list of T cell receptor beta chains from one sample in a study of blood T cells in healthy people across ages. TCRdb reprocessed the 5' RACE reads with MiXCR, giving one entry per CDR3 protein. The sample consists of approximately 850,000 distinct CDR3 sequences, roughly 64% of them appearing once. The sample consisted of blood. The receptors were sampled from a man aged 25 to 40 in good health. The CDR3 runs from the conserved cysteine through the conserved F or W. Each record gives: V gene, D gene, clone size, J gene, CDR3 protein, CDR3 DNA. D genes are given only for firm matches. A row's size may be missing; if present it is once, few, many or a size class.

v_gene: TRBV9
d_gene: TRBD2
abundance: .
j_gene: TRBJ2-3
CDR3aa: CASSVVPRGNGEREGTDTQYF
CDR3nt: TGTGCCAGCAGCGTGGTCCCAAGGGGTAACGGCGAGCGGGAAGGCACAGATACGCAGTATTTT

v_gene: TRBV20-1
d_gene: .
abundance: few
j_gene: TRBJ2-1
CDR3aa: CSASWTVNEQFF
CDR3nt: TGCAGTGCCTCGTGGACGGTGAATGAGCAGTTCTTC

v_gene: TRBV21-1
d_gene: .
abundance: .
j_gene: TRBJ1-5
CDR3aa: CASSNRRDSSNQPQHF
CDR3nt: TGTGCCAGCAGCAATCGCAGGGACAGTAGCAATCAGCCCCAGCATTTT

v_gene: TRBV2
d_gene: .
abundance: .
j_gene: TRBJ2-1
CDR3aa: CASIGGNSYNEQFF
CDR3nt: TGTGCCAGCATTGGGGGTAACTCCTACAATGAGCAGTTCTTC

v_gene: TRBV24-1
d_gene: TRBD1
abundance: .
j_gene: TRBJ2-1
CDR3aa: CATSDSDRANEQFF
CDR3nt: TGTGCCACCAGTGATTCCGACAGGGCGAATGAGCAGTTCTTC

v_gene: TRBV2
d_gene: .
abundance: .
j_gene: TRBJ1-5
CDR3aa: CASRKDSGGQPQHF
CDR3nt: TGTGCCAGCAGAAAAGACAGTGGAGGTCAGCCCCAGCATTTT

v_gene: TRBV29-1
d_gene: .
abundance: few
j_gene: TRBJ2-7
CDR3aa: CSVEGVYEQYF
CDR3nt: TGCAGCGTTGAAGGGGTCTACGAGCAGTACTTC

v_gene: TRBV3-1
d_gene: TRBD2
abundance: .
j_gene: TRBJ2-3
CDR3aa: CASSQDLYRTSGDTDTQYF
CDR3nt: TGTGCCAGCAGCCAAGATCTCTATCGGACTAGCGGTGACACAGATACGCAGTATTTT

v_gene: TRBV28
d_gene: TRBD1
abundance: .
j_gene: TRBJ1-5
CDR3aa: CASSVVGQGALDTQHF
CDR3nt: TGTGCCAGCAGCGTAGTGGGACAGGGGGCTTTAGATACGCAGCATTTT

v_gene: TRBV4-2
d_gene: TRBD2
abundance: .
j_gene: TRBJ2-5
CDR3aa: CASSPWTSGKSYGQYF
CDR3nt: TGTGCCAGCAGCCCGTGGACTAGCGGAAAATCCTACGGGCAGTACTTC

v_gene: TRBV28
d_gene: TRBD1
abundance: .
j_gene: TRBJ1-6
CDR3aa: CASHRGRESPLHF
CDR3nt: TGTGCCAGTCACAGGGGGCGAGAATCACCCCTCCACTTT

v_gene: TRBV30
d_gene: .
abundance: .
j_gene: TRBJ2-1
CDR3aa: CAWSVLLGTYNEQFF
CDR3nt: TGTGCCTGGAGTGTACTCCTGGGCACCTACAATGAGCAGTTCTTC

v_gene: TRBV7-9
d_gene: TRBD2
abundance: .
j_gene: TRBJ2-7
CDR3aa: CASSLRASGGEQYF
CDR3nt: TGTGCCAGCAGCTTGAGGGCTAGCGGGGGCGAGCAGTACTTC

v_gene: TRBV20-1
d_gene: .
abundance: .
j_gene: TRBJ1-2
CDR3aa: CSAREDSFNYGYTF
CDR3nt: TGCAGTGCTAGAGAGGACAGTTTTAACTATGGCTACACCTTC

v_gene: TRBV10-3
d_gene: .
abundance: .
j_gene: TRBJ2-5
CDR3aa: CAISGYQETQYF
CDR3nt: TGTGCCATCAGTGGCTACCAAGAGACCCAGTACTTC

v_gene: TRBV5-1
d_gene: .
abundance: few
j_gene: TRBJ2-1
CDR3aa: CASSLVGAGNNEQFF
CDR3nt: TGCGCCAGCAGCTTGGTAGGGGCGGGGAACAATGAGCAGTTCTTC

v_gene: TRBV7-9
d_gene: .
abundance: few
j_gene: TRBJ1-2
CDR3aa: CASSLGGLGYGYTF
CDR3nt: TGCGCCAGCAGCTTAGGGGGTTTGGGCTATGGCTACACCTTC

v_gene: TRBV7-2
d_gene: .
abundance: few
j_gene: TRBJ1-2
CDR3aa: CASSPRGRRENGYTF
CDR3nt: TGTGCCAGCAGCCCCCGAGGCCGCAGGGAAAACGGCTACACCTTC

v_gene: TRBV20-1
d_gene: TRBD1
abundance: .
j_gene: TRBJ2-3
CDR3aa: CSATHPGQGTDTQYF
CDR3nt: TGCAGTGCTACCCACCCAGGACAGGGAACAGATACGCAGTATTTT

v_gene: TRBV5-1
d_gene: .
abundance: .
j_gene: TRBJ2-3
CDR3aa: CASSLSLRGSTDTQYF
CDR3nt: TGCGCCAGCAGCTTGTCGCTGAGGGGCAGCACAGATACGCAGTATTTT

v_gene: TRBV28
d_gene: .
abundance: .
j_gene: TRBJ2-5
CDR3aa: CASIPGAAGTQYF
CDR3nt: TGTGCCAGCATCCCGGGTGCGGCGGGGACCCAGTACTTC

v_gene: TRBV7-2
d_gene: TRBD2
abundance: few
j_gene: TRBJ2-5
CDR3aa: CASSPGLVQETQYF
CDR3nt: TGTGCCAGCAGCCCGGGACTAGTTCAAGAGACCCAGTACTTC

v_gene: TRBV7-9
d_gene: .
abundance: .
j_gene: TRBJ1-1
CDR3aa: CASSSIYTEAFF
CDR3nt: TGTGCCAGCAGCTCGATTTACACTGAAGCTTTCTTT

v_gene: TRBV6-5
d_gene: .
abundance: .
j_gene: TRBJ1-4
CDR3aa: CASRLGHATNEKLFF
CDR3nt: TGTGCCAGCAGACTCGGGCATGCAACTAATGAAAAACTGTTTTTT

v_gene: TRBV29-1
d_gene: .
abundance: few
j_gene: TRBJ2-2
CDR3aa: CSGTQGTGELFF
CDR3nt: TGCAGCGGCACCCAGGGCACCGGGGAGCTGTTTTTT

v_gene: TRBV20-1
d_gene: .
abundance: few
j_gene: TRBJ1-1
CDR3aa: CSAPRGGRMNTEAFF
CDR3nt: TGCAGTGCCCCGCGGGGGGGACGGATGAACACTGAAGCTTTCTTT

v_gene: TRBV20-1
d_gene: .
abundance: .
j_gene: TRBJ2-3
CDR3aa: CSARGTSPSTDTQYF
CDR3nt: TGCAGTGCTAGAGGTACTAGCCCAAGCACAGATACGCAGTATTTT

v_gene: TRBV4-2
d_gene: .
abundance: many
j_gene: TRBJ1-2
CDR3aa: CASSPGTRTVGLYGYTF
CDR3nt: TGTGCCAGCAGCCCCGGAACTCGTACCGTAGGGCTTTATGGCTACACCTTC

v_gene: TRBV7-2
d_gene: .
abundance: .
j_gene: TRBJ1-6
CDR3aa: CASSFGRSNSPLHF
CDR3nt: TGTGCCAGCAGCTTCGGCAGAAGTAATTCACCCCTCCACTTT

v_gene: TRBV15
d_gene: .
abundance: .
j_gene: TRBJ2-5
CDR3aa: CATSPIQETQYF
CDR3nt: TGTGCCACCAGCCCGATCCAAGAGACCCAGTACTTC

v_gene: TRBV4-1
d_gene: .
abundance: .
j_gene: TRBJ1-4
CDR3aa: CASSRTDTPTNEKLFF
CDR3nt: TGCGCCAGCAGCAGAACGGACACCCCAACTAATGAAAAACTGTTTTTT

v_gene: TRBV21-1
d_gene: .
abundance: .
j_gene: TRBJ2-7
CDR3aa: CARFRGEQYF
CDR3nt: TGTGCCAGGTTTCGTGGGGAGCAGTACTTC

v_gene: TRBV10-3
d_gene: .
abundance: .
j_gene: TRBJ2-3
CDR3aa: CAISLSLTTDTQYF
CDR3nt: TGTGCCATCAGCCTGAGCCTCACCACAGATACGCAGTATTTT

v_gene: TRBV6-5
d_gene: TRBD2
abundance: .
j_gene: TRBJ2-5
CDR3aa: CASSYSGLAAQETQYF
CDR3nt: TGTGCCAGCAGTTACTCGGGACTAGCGGCACAAGAGACCCAGTACTTC

v_gene: TRBV20-1
d_gene: .
abundance: .
j_gene: TRBJ1-1
CDR3aa: CSAASGLGTEAFF
CDR3nt: TGCAGTGCTGCCAGCGGGCTGGGCACTGAAGCTTTCTTT

v_gene: TRBV6-5
d_gene: .
abundance: .
j_gene: TRBJ2-6
CDR3aa: CASSYSWTGANVLTF
CDR3nt: TGTGCCAGCAGTTACTCATGGACTGGGGCCAACGTCCTGACTTTC

v_gene: TRBV6-5
d_gene: TRBD1
abundance: .
j_gene: TRBJ2-6
CDR3aa: CASSFRRQGSFGANVLTF
CDR3nt: TGTGCCAGCAGTTTCCGTAGACAGGGTTCTTTTGGGGCCAACGTCCTGACTTTC

v_gene: TRBV2
d_gene: .
abundance: few
j_gene: TRBJ2-3
CDR3aa: CASIPGTPRGTQYF
CDR3nt: TGTGCCAGCATCCCCGGGACTCCGCGGGGTACGCAGTATTTT

v_gene: TRBV5-1
d_gene: .
abundance: .
j_gene: TRBJ2-1
CDR3aa: CASSFEDNEQFF
CDR3nt: TGCGCCAGCAGCTTTGAGGACAATGAGCAGTTCTTC

v_gene: TRBV6-6
d_gene: .
abundance: .
j_gene: TRBJ2-5
CDR3aa: CASRPLRRETQYF
CDR3nt: TGTGCCAGCAGACCCCTGAGGCGAGAGACCCAGTACTTC

v_gene: TRBV5-1
d_gene: .
abundance: few
j_gene: TRBJ2-7
CDR3aa: CASSRTANSYEQYF
CDR3nt: TGCGCCAGCAGCCGGACAGCGAACTCCTACGAGCAGTACTTC

v_gene: TRBV27
d_gene: TRBD2
abundance: once
j_gene: TRBJ2-7
CDR3aa: CASSSKSGGSYNEQYF
CDR3nt: TGTGCCAGCAGTTCTAAGAGCGGGGGGTCCTACAATGAGCAGTACTTC

v_gene: TRBV18
d_gene: .
abundance: many
j_gene: TRBJ1-1
CDR3aa: CASTPRAGRASTEAFF
CDR3nt: TGTGCCAGCACCCCTCGGGCAGGTCGGGCGTCCACTGAAGCTTTCTTT

v_gene: TRBV20-1
d_gene: TRBD1
abundance: .
j_gene: TRBJ1-5
CDR3aa: CSAFRGGQQPQHF
CDR3nt: TGCAGTGCTTTCAGGGGGGGCCAACAGCCCCAGCATTTT

v_gene: TRBV20-1
d_gene: .
abundance: .
j_gene: TRBJ2-5
CDR3aa: CSAQTPAPPRETQYF
CDR3nt: TGCAGTGCCCAGACCCCGGCACCTCCCCGGGAGACCCAGTACTTC

v_gene: TRBV5-1
d_gene: .
abundance: few
j_gene: TRBJ2-5
CDR3aa: CASSLNTLEGEAQYF
CDR3nt: TGCGCCAGCAGCTTGAATACGTTGGAAGGGGAGGCCCAGTACTTC